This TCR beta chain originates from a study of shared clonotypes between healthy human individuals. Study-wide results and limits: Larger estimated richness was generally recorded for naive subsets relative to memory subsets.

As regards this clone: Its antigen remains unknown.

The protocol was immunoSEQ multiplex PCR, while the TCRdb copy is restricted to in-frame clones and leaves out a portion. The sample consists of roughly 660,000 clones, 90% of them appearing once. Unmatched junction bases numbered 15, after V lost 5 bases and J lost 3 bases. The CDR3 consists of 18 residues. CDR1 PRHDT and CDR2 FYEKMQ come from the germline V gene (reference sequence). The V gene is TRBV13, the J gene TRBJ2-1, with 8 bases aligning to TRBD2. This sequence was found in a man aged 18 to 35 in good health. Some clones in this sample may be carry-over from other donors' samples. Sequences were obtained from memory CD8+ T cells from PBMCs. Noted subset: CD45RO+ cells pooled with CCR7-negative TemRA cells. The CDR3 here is CASSLTVGPGTSYNEQFF. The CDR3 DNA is TGTGCCAGCAGCCTTACGGTGGGACCCGGGACTAGCTACAATGAGCAGTTCTTC.